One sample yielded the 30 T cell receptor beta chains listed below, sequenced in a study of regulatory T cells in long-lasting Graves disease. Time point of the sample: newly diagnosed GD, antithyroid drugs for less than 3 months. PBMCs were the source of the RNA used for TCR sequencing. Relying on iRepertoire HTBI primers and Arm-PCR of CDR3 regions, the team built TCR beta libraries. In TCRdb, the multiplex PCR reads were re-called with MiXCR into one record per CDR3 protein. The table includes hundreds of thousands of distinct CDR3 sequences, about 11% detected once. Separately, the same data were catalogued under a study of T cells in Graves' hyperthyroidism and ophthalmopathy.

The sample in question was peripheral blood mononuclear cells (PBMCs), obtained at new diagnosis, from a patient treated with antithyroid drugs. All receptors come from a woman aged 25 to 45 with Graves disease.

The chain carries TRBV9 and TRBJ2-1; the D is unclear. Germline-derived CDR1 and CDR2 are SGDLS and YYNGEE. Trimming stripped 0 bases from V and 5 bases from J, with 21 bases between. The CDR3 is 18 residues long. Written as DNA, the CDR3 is TGTGCCAGCAGCGTAGCGACTCCTCAGTTCGCCTCAAACAATGAGCAGTTCTTC. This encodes CASSVATPQFASNNEQFF.

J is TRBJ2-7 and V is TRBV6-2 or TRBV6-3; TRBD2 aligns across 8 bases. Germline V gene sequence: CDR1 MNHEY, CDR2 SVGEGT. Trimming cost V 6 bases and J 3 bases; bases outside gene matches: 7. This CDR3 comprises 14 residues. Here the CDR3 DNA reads TGTGCCAGCAGATTCAGCGGGAGTAGCTACGAGCAGTACTTC. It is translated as CASRFSGSSYEQYF.

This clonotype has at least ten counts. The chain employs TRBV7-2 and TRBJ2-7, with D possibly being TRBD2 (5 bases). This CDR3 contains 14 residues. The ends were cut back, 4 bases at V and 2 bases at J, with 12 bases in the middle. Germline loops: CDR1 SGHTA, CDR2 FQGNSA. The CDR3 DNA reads TGTGCCAGCAGCTCGTTTGGGAGTCCCTACGAGCAGTACTTC. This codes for CASSSFGSPYEQYF.

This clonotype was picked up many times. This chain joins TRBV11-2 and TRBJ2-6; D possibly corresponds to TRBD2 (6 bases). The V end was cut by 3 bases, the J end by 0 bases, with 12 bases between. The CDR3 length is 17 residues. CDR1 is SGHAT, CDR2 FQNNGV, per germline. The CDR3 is CASSFRGSSSGANVLTF. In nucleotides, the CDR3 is TGTGCCAGCAGCTTTCGGGGGTCGAGCTCTGGGGCCAACGTCCTGACTTTC.

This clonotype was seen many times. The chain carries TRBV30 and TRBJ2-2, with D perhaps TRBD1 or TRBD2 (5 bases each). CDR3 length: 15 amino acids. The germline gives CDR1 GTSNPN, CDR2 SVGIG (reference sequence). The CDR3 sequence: CARRGASLNTGELFF. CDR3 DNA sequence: TGTGCGCGGAGAGGGGCTAGCTTGAACACCGGGGAGCTGTTTTTT.

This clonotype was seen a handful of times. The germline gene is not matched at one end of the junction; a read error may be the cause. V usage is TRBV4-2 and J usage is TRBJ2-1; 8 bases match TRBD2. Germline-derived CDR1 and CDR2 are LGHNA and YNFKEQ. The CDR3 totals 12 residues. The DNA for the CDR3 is TGTGCCAGCAGCCTAAGGACGGGAGGGGCGCTCTTC. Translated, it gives CASSLRTGGALF.

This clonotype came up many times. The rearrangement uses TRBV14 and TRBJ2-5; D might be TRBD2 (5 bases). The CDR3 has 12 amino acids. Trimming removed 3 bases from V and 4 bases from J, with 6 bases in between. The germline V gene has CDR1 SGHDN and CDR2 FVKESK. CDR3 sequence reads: CASSHRGETQYF. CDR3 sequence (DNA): TGTGCCAGCAGCCATCGGGGAGAGACCCAGTACTTC.

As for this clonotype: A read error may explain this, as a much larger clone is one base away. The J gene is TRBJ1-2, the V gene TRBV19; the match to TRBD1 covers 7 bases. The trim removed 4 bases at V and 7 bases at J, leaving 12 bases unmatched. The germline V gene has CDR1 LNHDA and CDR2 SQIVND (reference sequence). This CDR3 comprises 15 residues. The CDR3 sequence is CASSTPPGGLFGYTF. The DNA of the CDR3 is TGTGCCAGTAGTACCCCGCCAGGGGGACTATTTGGCTACACCTTC. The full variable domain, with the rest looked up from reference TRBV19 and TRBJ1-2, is DGGITQSPKYLFRKEGQNVTLSCEQNLNHDAMYWYRQDPGQGLRLIYYSQIVNDFQKGDIAEGYSVSREKKESFPLTVTSAQKNPTAFYLCASSTPPGGLFGYTFGSGTRLTVV.

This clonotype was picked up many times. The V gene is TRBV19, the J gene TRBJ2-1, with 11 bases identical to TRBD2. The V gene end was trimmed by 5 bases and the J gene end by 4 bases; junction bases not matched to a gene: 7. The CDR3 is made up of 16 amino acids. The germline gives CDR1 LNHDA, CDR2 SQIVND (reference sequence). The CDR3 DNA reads TGTGCCAGTAGTTCTCGACTAGCGGGAACGTACAATGAGCAGTTCTTC. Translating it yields CASSSRLAGTYNEQFF.

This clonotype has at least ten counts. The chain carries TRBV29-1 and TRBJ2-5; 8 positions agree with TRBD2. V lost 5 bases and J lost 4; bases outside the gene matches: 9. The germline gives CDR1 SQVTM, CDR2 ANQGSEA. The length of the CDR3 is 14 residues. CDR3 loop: CSVPTGGRAETQYF. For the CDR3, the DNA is TGCAGCGTTCCCACGGGAGGGAGGGCAGAGACCCAGTACTTC.

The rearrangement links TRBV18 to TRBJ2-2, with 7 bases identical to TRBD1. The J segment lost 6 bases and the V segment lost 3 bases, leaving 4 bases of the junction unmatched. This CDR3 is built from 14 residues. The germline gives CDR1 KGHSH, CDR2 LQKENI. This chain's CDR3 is CASSPIQGAGELFF. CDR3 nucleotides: TGTGCCAGCTCACCTATCCAGGGGGCCGGGGAGCTGTTTTTT.

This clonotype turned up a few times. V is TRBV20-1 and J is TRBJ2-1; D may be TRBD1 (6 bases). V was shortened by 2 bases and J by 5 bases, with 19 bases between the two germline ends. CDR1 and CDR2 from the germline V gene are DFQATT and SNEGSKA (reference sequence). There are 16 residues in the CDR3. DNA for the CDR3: TGCAGTGCTAGAAAGGGGGTCACCAGGGCAAACAATGAGCAGTTCTTC. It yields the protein CSARKGVTRANNEQFF.

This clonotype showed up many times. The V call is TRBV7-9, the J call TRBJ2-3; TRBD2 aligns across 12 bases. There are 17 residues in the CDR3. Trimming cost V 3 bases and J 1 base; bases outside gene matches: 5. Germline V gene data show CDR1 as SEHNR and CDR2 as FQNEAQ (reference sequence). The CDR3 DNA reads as TGTGCCAGCAGCTTCCTAGCGGGAGGGCCGGGCACAGATACGCAGTATTTT. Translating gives CASSFLAGGPGTDTQYF.

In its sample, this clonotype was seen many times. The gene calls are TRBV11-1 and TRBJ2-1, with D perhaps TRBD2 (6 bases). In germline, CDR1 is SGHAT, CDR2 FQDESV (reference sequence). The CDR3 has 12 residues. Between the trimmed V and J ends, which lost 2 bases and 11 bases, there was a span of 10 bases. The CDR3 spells CASSLLGLQQFF. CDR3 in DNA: TGTGCCAGCAGCTTACTGGGACTTCAGCAGTTCTTC.

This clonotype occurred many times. The CDR3 nucleotides are TGTGCCAGCAGCTTCCCCAAGGGCTACGAGCAGTACTTC. Residues: CASSFPKGYEQYF. The chain combines TRBV7-2 with TRBJ2-7, with D hard to call. Germline CDR1 is SGHTA and CDR2 is FQGNSA. The CDR3 sequence is 13 residues long. V was pared by 3 bases and J by 3 bases, with 9 bases between.

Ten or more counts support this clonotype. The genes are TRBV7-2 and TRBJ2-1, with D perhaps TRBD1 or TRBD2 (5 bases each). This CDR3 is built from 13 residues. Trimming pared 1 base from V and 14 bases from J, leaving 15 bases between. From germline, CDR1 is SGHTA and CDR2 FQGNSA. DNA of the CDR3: TGTGCCAGCAGCTTAGATTGGGACCGAAATAAGTTCTTC. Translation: CASSLDWDRNKFF. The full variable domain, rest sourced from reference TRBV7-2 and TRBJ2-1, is GAGVSQSPSNKVTEKGKDVELRCDPISGHTALYWYRQSLGQGLEFLIYFQGNSAPDKSGLPSDRFSAERTGGSVSTLTIQRTQQEDSAVYLCASSLDWDRNKFFGPGTRLTVL.

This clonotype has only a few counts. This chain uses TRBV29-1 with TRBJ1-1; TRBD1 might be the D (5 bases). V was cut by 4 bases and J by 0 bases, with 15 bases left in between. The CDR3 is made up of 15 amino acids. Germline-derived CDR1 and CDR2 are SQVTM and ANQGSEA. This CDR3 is CSVGKGIGMNTEAFF. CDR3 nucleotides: TGCAGCGTTGGGAAGGGGATAGGGATGAACACTGAAGCTTTCTTT. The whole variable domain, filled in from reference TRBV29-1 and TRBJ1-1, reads SAVISQKPSRDICQRGTSLTIQCQVDSQVTMMFWYRQQPGQSLTLIATANQGSEATYESGFVIDKFPISRPNLTFSTLTVSNMSPEDSSIYLCSVGKGIGMNTEAFFGQGTRLTVV.

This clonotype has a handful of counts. The CDR3 here is CASRDGSSYEQYF. CDR3 nucleotide sequence: TGTGCCAGCAGGGACGGGAGCTCCTACGAGCAGTACTTC. V usage is TRBV6-1 and J usage is TRBJ2-7, with D possibly matching TRBD2 (6 bases). Germline CDR1 and CDR2: MNHNS and SASEGT. The CDR3 is 13 amino acids. V was shortened by 6 bases and J by 0 bases, with 9 bases between the two germline ends.

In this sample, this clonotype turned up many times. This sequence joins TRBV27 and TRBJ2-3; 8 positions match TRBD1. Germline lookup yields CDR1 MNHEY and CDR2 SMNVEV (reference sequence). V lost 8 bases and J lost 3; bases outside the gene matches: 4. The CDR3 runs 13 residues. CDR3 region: CASRTGSTDTQYF. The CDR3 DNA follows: TGTGCCAGCCGGACAGGGAGTACAGATACGCAGTATTTT.

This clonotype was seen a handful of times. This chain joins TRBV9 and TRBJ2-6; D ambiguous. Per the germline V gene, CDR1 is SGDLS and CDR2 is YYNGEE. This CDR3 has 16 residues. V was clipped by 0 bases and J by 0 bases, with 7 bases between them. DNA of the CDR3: TGTGCCAGCAGCGTAGAGATATCCTCTGGGGCCAACGTCCTGACTTTC. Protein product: CASSVEISSGANVLTF.

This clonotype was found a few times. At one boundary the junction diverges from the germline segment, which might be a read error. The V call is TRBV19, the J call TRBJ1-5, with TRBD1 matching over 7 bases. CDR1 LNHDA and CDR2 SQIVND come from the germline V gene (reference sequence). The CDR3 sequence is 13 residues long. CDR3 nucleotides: TGTGCCAGTAGCCTACAGGGGTATCAGCCCCAGCGTTTT. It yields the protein CASSLQGYQPQRF.

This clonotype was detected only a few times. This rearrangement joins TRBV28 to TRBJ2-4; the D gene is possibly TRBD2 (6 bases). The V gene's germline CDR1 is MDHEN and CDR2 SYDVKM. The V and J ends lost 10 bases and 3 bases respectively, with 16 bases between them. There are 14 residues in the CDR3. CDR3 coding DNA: TGTGCCACCAAGGAAGGAGGGGTCAAAAACATTCAGTACTTC. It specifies CATKEGGVKNIQYF. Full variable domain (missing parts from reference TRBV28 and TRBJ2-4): DVKVTQSSRYLVKRTGEKVFLECVQDMDHENMFWYRQDPGLGLRLIYFSYDVKMKEKGDIPEGYSVSREKKERFSLILESASTNQTSMYLCATKEGGVKNIQYFGAGTRLSVL.

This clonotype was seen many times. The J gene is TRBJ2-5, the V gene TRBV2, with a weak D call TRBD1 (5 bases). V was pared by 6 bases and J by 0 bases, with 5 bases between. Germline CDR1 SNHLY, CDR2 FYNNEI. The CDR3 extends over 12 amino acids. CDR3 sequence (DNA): TGTGCCAGCAGAGGGGACCAAGAGACCCAGTACTTC. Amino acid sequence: CASRGDQETQYF.

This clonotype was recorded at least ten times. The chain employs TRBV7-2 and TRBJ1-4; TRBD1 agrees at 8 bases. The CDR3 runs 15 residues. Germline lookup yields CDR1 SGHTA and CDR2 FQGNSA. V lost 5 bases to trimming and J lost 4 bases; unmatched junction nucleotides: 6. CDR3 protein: CASSAVQGVNEKLFF. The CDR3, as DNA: TGTGCCAGCAGCGCCGTACAGGGGGTTAATGAAAAACTGTTTTTT. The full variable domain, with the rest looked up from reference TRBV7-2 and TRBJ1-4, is GAGVSQSPSNKVTEKGKDVELRCDPISGHTALYWYRQSLGQGLEFLIYFQGNSAPDKSGLPSDRFSAERTGGSVSTLTIQRTQQEDSAVYLCASSAVQGVNEKLFFGSGTQLSVL.

This CDR3 is CSATAEGQGYGYTF. In DNA, the CDR3 is TGCAGTGCTACGGCGGAAGGACAGGGGTATGGCTACACCTTC. This chain uses TRBV20-1 with TRBJ1-2, with 9 bases that match TRBD1. V lost 4 bases to trimming and J lost 5 bases; unmatched junction nucleotides: 8. This CDR3 is built from 14 residues. Germline CDR1 DFQATT, CDR2 SNEGSKA (reference sequence).

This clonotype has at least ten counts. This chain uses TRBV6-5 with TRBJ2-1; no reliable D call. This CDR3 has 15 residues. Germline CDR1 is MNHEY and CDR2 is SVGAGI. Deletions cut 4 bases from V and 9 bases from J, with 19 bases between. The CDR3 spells CASSFYVPQPGEQFF. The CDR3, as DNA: TGTGCCAGCAGTTTTTACGTCCCCCAACCCGGTGAGCAGTTCTTC.

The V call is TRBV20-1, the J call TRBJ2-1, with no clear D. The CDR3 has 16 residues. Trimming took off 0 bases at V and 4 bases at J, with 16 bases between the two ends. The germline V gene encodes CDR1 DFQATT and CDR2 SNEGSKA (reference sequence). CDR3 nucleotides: TGCAGTGCTAGAGATCCTTGGGAAACGGCTTACAATGAGCAGTTCTTC. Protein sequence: CSARDPWETAYNEQFF.

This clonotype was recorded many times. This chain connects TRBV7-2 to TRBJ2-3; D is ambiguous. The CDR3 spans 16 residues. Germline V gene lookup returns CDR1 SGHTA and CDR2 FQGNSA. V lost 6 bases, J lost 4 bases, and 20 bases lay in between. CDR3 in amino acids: CASRPSLGWVADTQYF. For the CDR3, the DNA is TGTGCCAGCAGGCCTTCTCTAGGGTGGGTGGCAGATACGCAGTATTTT. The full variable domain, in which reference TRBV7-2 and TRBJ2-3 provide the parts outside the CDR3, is GAGVSQSPSNKVTEKGKDVELRCDPISGHTALYWYRQSLGQGLEFLIYFQGNSAPDKSGLPSDRFSAERTGGSVSTLTIQRTQQEDSAVYLCASRPSLGWVADTQYFGPGTRLTVL.

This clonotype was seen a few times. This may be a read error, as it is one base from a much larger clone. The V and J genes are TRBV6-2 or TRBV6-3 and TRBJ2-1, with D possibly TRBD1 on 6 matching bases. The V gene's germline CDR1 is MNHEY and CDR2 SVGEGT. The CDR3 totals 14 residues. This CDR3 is CASSWTVSYNGQFF. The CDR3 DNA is TGTGCCAGCAGTTGGACAGTCTCCTACAATGGGCAGTTCTTC.

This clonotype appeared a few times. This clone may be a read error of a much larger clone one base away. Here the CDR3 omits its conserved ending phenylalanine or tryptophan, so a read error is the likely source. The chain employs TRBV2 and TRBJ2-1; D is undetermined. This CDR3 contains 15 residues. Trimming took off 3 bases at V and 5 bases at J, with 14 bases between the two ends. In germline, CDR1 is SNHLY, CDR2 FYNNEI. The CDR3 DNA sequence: TGTGCCAGCAGTGAGTGGCGTATTGCAAACAATGAGCAGTTCCTC. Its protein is CASSEWRIANNEQFL.